The 17 T cell receptor beta chains presented below share a single source sample, sequenced in a study of blood T cell repertoires in COVID-19. Assay: immunoSEQ multiplex PCR; the TCRdb copy retains only in-frame clones and omits some. The data contain some 250,000 clones, approximately 86% of them singletons. The sample was peripheral blood. These receptors were taken from a human donor in a cohort sampled during active COVID-19.

The rearrangement links TRBV5-1 to TRBJ1-2; D is perhaps TRBD1 (6 bases). This CDR3 has 14 amino acids. V lost 5 bases, J lost 8 bases, and 19 bases lay in between. Germline V gene sequence: CDR1 SGHRS, CDR2 YFSETQ. The CDR3, as DNA: TGCGCCAGCAGGGTAGGGGGACGGGAAGAAGGCTACACCTTC. Its protein is CASRVGGREEGYTF. Looking up the rest from reference TRBV5-1 and TRBJ1-2 gives the full variable domain: KAGVTQTPRYLIKTRGQQVTLSCSPISGHRSVSWYQQTPGQGLQFLFEYFSETQRNKGNFPGRFSGRQFSNSRSEMNVSTLELGDSALYLCASRVGGREEGYTFGSGTRLTVV.

The chain carries TRBV2 and TRBJ2-7; 7 bases fit TRBD1. Germline CDR1 is SNHLY and CDR2 is FYNNEI. The CDR3 runs to 14 residues. The V segment lost 5 bases and the J segment 6 bases; nucleotides outside the gene matches: 10. In DNA, the CDR3 is TGTGCCAGCAGTCAGGGGGTTTTGGGTATCGAGCAGTACTTC. Translating gives CASSQGVLGIEQYF. The full variable domain, completed using reference TRBV2 and TRBJ2-7, is EPEVTQTPSHQVTQMGQEVILRCVPISNHLYFYWYRQILGQKVEFLVSFYNNEISEKSEIFDDQFSVERPDGSNFTLKIRSTKLEDSAMYFCASSQGVLGIEQYFGPGTRLTVT.

This clone was seen just once. V gene TRBV6-2 or TRBV6-3 combines with J gene TRBJ1-1; D is unclear. V lost 4 bases and J lost 4, with 10 bases in between. From germline, CDR1 is MNHEY and CDR2 SVGEGT. The CDR3 sequence is 13 residues long. The CDR3 region has the DNA TGTGCCAGCAGTTTTGGCCAGCGCACTGAAGCTTTCTTT. It translates to CASSFGQRTEAFF.

The chain employs TRBV27 and TRBJ1-1; tentative D call: TRBD1 (6 bases). The germline V and J ends were trimmed by 7 bases and 6 bases, with 27 bases remaining between them. CDR1 and CDR2 (germline): MNHEY, SMNVEV (reference sequence). The CDR3 contains 17 residues. The CDR3 is CASTFSSGEINSAEAFF. CDR3 DNA: TGTGCCAGCACTTTTTCCTCAGGGGAAATAAATAGCGCTGAAGCTTTCTTT.

This clone was observed a handful of times. The chain has TRBV19 and TRBJ2-7; D gene ambiguous. Between the trimmed V and J ends, which lost 5 bases and 5 bases, there was a span of 19 bases. Germline V gene lookup returns CDR1 LNHDA and CDR2 SQIVND (reference sequence). The CDR3 extends over 15 amino acids. The CDR3 reads CASSLSGLTLDEQYF. The DNA for the CDR3 is TGTGCCAGTAGTCTCTCGGGTCTGACCCTGGACGAGCAGTACTTC.

V usage is TRBV18 and J usage is TRBJ1-2, with D possibly matching TRBD1 (6 bases). This CDR3 region has 14 residues. Trimming stripped 3 bases from V and 5 bases from J, with 13 bases between. Looked up from germline, CDR1 is KGHSH and CDR2 is LQKENI. The DNA of the CDR3 is TGTGCCAGCTCACCGAGAGGGGGAGAGTATGGCTACACCTTC. Translated, it gives CASSPRGGEYGYTF.

This rearrangement joins TRBV4-3 to TRBJ2-5, with D possibly being TRBD2 (6 bases). The CDR3 runs 16 residues. Per germline, CDR1 LGHNA and CDR2 YSLEER. The V end was cut by 0 bases, the J end by 1 base, with 12 bases between. Here the CDR3 DNA reads TGCGCCAGCAGCCAAGATGGGTTGGGAGGCCAAGAGACCCAGTACTTC. The encoded protein is CASSQDGLGGQETQYF.

This clone has only one observation. The rearrangement links TRBV5-4 to TRBJ1-1; D not resolved. Trimming took 1 base from V and 3 from J, leaving 4 bases between them. This CDR3 comprises 12 residues. Germline V gives CDR1 SGHNT, CDR2 YYREEE (reference sequence). The CDR3: CASSLPDTEAFF. The CDR3, as DNA: TGTGCCAGCAGCTTGCCGGACACTGAAGCTTTCTTT.

V is TRBV6-4 and J is TRBJ2-3; D perhaps matches TRBD2 (7 bases). Germline V gives CDR1 MRHNA, CDR2 SNTAGT. V lost 10 bases and J 2 bases, leaving 13 bases between the germline ends. The CDR3 length is 13 residues. In DNA, the CDR3 is TGTGCCACGGGAGCGGGACACACAGATACGCAGTATTTT. Amino acid sequence: CATGAGHTDTQYF.

The rearrangement joins TRBV11-3 to TRBJ2-5, with D maybe TRBD2 (5 bases). CDR3 length equals 15 residues. Germline lookup yields CDR1 SGHNT and CDR2 YENEEA. V lost 1 base and J 3 bases, leaving 12 bases between the germline ends. CDR3 amino acids: CASSLASGFEETQYF. Written as DNA, the CDR3 is TGTGCCAGCAGCTTAGCGTCGGGGTTCGAAGAGACCCAGTACTTC. Combining the CDR3 with reference TRBV11-3 and TRBJ2-5 gives the whole variable domain EAGVVQSPRYKIIEKKQPVAFWCNPISGHNTLYWYLQNLGQGPELLIRYENEEAVDDSQLPKDRFSAERLKGVDSTLKIQPAELGDSAVYLCASSLASGFEETQYFGPGTRLLVL.

This chain joins TRBV19 and TRBJ2-3; D remains unclear. Between the trimmed V and J ends, which lost 9 bases and 2 bases, there was a span of 18 bases. The germline CDR1 and CDR2 sequences are LNHDA and SQIVND (reference sequence). This CDR3 has 15 amino acids. The CDR3 sequence: CASNPPGIHTDTQYF. The CDR3 nucleotides are TGTGCCAGCAATCCACCGGGTATCCACACAGATACGCAGTATTTT.

DNA for the CDR3: TGTGCCAGCAGCGTAACAGCTGAAGCTTTCTTT. Encoded protein: CASSVTAEAFF. The V call is TRBV7-2, the J call TRBJ1-1; D is uncertain. V lost 5 bases and J 6 bases, leaving 7 bases between the germline ends. Germline CDR1 is SGHTA and CDR2 is FQGNSA. The CDR3 spans 11 residues.

The chain recombines TRBV4-1 with TRBJ1-2; 10 nucleotides align to TRBD1. Germline-derived CDR1 and CDR2 are MGHRA and YSYEKL. Losses at the gene ends were 0 bases for V and 7 bases for J; bases not matched to a gene: 11. The CDR3 covers 17 residues. In DNA form, the CDR3 reads TGCGCCAGCAGCCAAGACGCTGGGACAGGGGTCCCAATTGGCTACACCTTC. Encoded protein: CASSQDAGTGVPIGYTF.

The chain has TRBV28 and TRBJ2-7, with D perhaps matching TRBD1 (5 bases). V was shortened by 1 base and J by 2 bases, with 12 bases between the two germline ends. The CDR3 runs 15 residues. CDR1 and CDR2 (germline): MDHEN, SYDVKM. CDR3 coding DNA: TGTGCCAGCAGTTTATTGACAGTGAAAGCCTACGAGCAGTACTTC. Its protein product is CASSLLTVKAYEQYF.

The chain employs TRBV15 and TRBJ2-6; D perhaps matches TRBD1 (5 bases). The CDR3 length is 14 residues. Trimming removed 8 bases from V and 4 bases from J, with 12 bases in between. The V gene's germline CDR1 is LNHNV and CDR2 YYDKDF (reference sequence). The chain's CDR3 is CATGVGAGANVLTF. The CDR3 DNA follows: TGTGCCACCGGGGTAGGGGCCGGGGCCAACGTCCTGACTTTC.

The chain joins TRBV14 to TRBJ1-4; no reliable D call. The germline V and J ends were trimmed by 4 bases and 8 bases, with 14 bases remaining between them. CDR1 SGHDN and CDR2 FVKESK come from the germline V gene. CDR3 length equals 14 residues. For the CDR3, the DNA is TGTGCCAGCAGCCTTACGGATCGCGGCGAAAAACTGTTTTTT. Translating it yields CASSLTDRGEKLFF.

The rearrangement uses TRBV19 and TRBJ1-5, with 9 bases lining up with TRBD1. The germline CDR1 and CDR2 sequences are LNHDA and SQIVND (reference sequence). V trimming: 3 bases; J trimming: 5 bases; junction bases outside the gene matches: 11. CDR3 size: 17 residues. CDR3 DNA sequence: TGTGCCAGTAGTATCGGCTTAACAGGGGGCGCGGATCAGCCCCAGCATTTT. Translated: CASSIGLTGGADQPQHF. Full variable domain (outside the CDR3, taken from reference TRBV19 and TRBJ1-5): DGGITQSPKYLFRKEGQNVTLSCEQNLNHDAMYWYRQDPGQGLRLIYYSQIVNDFQKGDIAEGYSVSREKKESFPLTVTSAQKNPTAFYLCASSIGLTGGADQPQHFGDGTRLSIL.